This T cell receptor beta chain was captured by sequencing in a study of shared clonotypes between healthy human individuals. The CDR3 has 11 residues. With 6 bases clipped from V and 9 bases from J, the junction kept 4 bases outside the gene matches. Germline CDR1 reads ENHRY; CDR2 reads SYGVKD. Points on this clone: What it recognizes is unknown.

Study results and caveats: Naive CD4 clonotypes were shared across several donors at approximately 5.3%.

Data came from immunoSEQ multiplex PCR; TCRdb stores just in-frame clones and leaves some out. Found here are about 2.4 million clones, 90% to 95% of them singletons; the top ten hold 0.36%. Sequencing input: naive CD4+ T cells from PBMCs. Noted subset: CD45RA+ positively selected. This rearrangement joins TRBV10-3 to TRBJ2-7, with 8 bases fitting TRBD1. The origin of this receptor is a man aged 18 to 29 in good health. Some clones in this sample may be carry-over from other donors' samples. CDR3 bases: TGTGCCATCAGAGAAGGGACAGGGCAGTACTTC. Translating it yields CAIREGTGQYF.